Presented here are 12 T cell receptor beta chains from one specimen sequenced in a study of T cells after yellow fever vaccination. TCRdb called the 5' RACE reads again in MiXCR, with one record for every CDR3 protein. This table holds 100,000 to 150,000 distinct CDR3 sequences, 7.4% found once. This specimen consisted of CD4+ T cells sorted from PBMCs, obtained around 10 days after the first yellow fever vaccination. These receptors all come from a man younger than 35 who received the YFV17D yellow fever vaccine.

This clonotype was observed many times. The chain is built from TRBV9 and TRBJ2-7; either TRBD1 or TRBD2 may supply D (5 bases each). The germline CDR1 and CDR2 sequences are SGDLS and YYNGEE. The CDR3 runs to 14 residues. V was pared by 0 bases and J by 5 bases, with 12 bases between. The CDR3 here is CASSVDEGQDEQYF. CDR3 in DNA: TGTGCCAGCAGCGTAGATGAGGGGCAGGACGAGCAGTACTTC.

This clonotype was detected only a few times. The chain links TRBV21-1 to TRBJ2-7; TRBD1, the table's D call, lacks a check against the DNA. TRBV21-1 is a known pseudogene. The CDR3 is made up of 14 amino acids. The CDR3 DNA follows: TGTGCCAGCAGCAGACGGGACGGGGAGGACGAGCAGTACGTC. Its translation is CASSRRDGEDEQYV.

This clonotype was recorded at least ten times. The chain uses TRBV10-3 and TRBJ2-3, with 8 bases that match TRBD2. Germline V gene data show CDR1 as ENHRY and CDR2 as SYGVKD. The trim removed 3 bases at V and 3 bases at J, leaving 5 bases unmatched. The CDR3 has 15 amino acids. For the CDR3, the DNA is TGTGCCATCAGTGACGTAGCGGGGAGGACAGATACGCAGTATTTT. This translates into CAISDVAGRTDTQYF.

This clonotype was recorded many times. This chain uses TRBV5-1 with TRBJ2-7, with a weak D call TRBD1 (7 bases). Deletions cut 5 bases from V and 2 bases from J, with 14 bases between. Per germline, CDR1 SGHRS and CDR2 YFSETQ. The CDR3 sequence is 14 residues long. The CDR3 is CASRPTGRTYEQYF. Here the CDR3 DNA reads TGCGCCAGCAGGCCGACAGGGAGGACCTACGAGCAGTACTTC.

This clonotype appeared a single time. A much larger clone is a single base away; this may be a read error. V and J are TRBV6-5 and TRBJ2-7; perhaps TRBD1 as D (6 bases). The CDR3 totals 16 residues. The V gene's germline CDR1 is MNHEY and CDR2 SVGAGI. The CDR3 sequence: CTSSYSKQGSTYEQYF. CDR3 bases: TGTACCAGCAGTTACTCGAAGCAGGGGTCAACCTACGAGCAGTACTTC.

This clonotype has at least ten counts. The V call is TRBV12-3 or TRBV12-4, the J call TRBJ1-5, with a tentative D call TRBD1 (5 bases). The CDR3 runs 16 residues. V lost 3 bases and J 2 bases, leaving 14 bases between the germline ends. The CDR3 here is CASSFAGQRGNQPQHF. Here the CDR3 DNA reads TGTGCCAGCAGTTTTGCAGGGCAGAGGGGCAATCAGCCCCAGCATTTT.

The chain is built from TRBV21-1 and TRBJ2-5; TRBD1 is taken as the D call from the table, unchecked against the DNA. TRBV21-1 has pseudogene status. The CDR3 is 16 residues long. In DNA form, the CDR3 reads TGTGCCAGCAGCAAAGAGGCAGGGGCACAGCAAGGGACCCAGTACTTC. Its translation is CASSKEAGAQQGTQYF.

This clonotype was observed at least ten times. CDR3 residues: CASSLAHEDTQYF. The CDR3, as DNA: TGCGCCAGCAGCTTGGCGCACGAAGATACGCAGTATTTT. This chain links TRBV5-1 with TRBJ2-3, with unresolved D. CDR1 is SGHRS and CDR2 is YFSETQ in the germline V gene. Trimming stripped 0 bases from V and 5 bases from J, with 7 bases between. The CDR3 consists of 13 residues.

V usage is TRBV12-3 or TRBV12-4 and J usage is TRBJ1-1; 8 positions match TRBD1. J gave up 4 bases and V 7 bases, and 5 bases lay outside the gene matches. This CDR3 has 13 residues. CDR3 sequence (DNA): TGTGCCAGCACTCAACAGGGGGGCACTGAAGCTTTCTTT. This codes for CASTQQGGTEAFF.

This clonotype was recorded many times. Here the CDR3 DNA reads TGCAGTGCTAGTAGGGGGCGGTATCAGCCCCAGCATTTT. This codes for CSASRGRYQPQHF. V is TRBV20-1 and J is TRBJ1-5, with 7 bases that match TRBD1. The CDR3 consists of 13 residues. Losses at the gene ends were 3 bases for V and 5 bases for J; bases not matched to a gene: 4. Germline V gives CDR1 DFQATT, CDR2 SNEGSKA (reference sequence).

This clonotype was seen a handful of times. This chain uses TRBV5-4 with TRBJ1-5; D might be TRBD1 (6 bases). With 2 bases removed from V and 0 bases from J, the gap between germline ends came to 18 bases. Germline-derived CDR1 and CDR2 are SGHNT and YYREEE (reference sequence). The CDR3 extends over 18 amino acids. The CDR3, as DNA: TGTGCCAGCAGCTTTATGGGACAAGAACTTTATAGCAATCAGCCCCAGCATTTT. Translation: CASSFMGQELYSNQPQHF.

This rearrangement joins TRBV6-2 or TRBV6-3 to TRBJ2-1; D may be TRBD1 (6 bases). This CDR3 region has 18 residues. V dropped 0 bases and J dropped 0 bases, with 15 bases sitting between them. Germline CDR1 MNHEY, CDR2 SVGEGT. CDR3 coding DNA: TGTGCCAGCAGTTACTCTCTTGGGGGCGGACTCTCCTACAATGAGCAGTTCTTC. It codes for CASSYSLGGGLSYNEQFF.